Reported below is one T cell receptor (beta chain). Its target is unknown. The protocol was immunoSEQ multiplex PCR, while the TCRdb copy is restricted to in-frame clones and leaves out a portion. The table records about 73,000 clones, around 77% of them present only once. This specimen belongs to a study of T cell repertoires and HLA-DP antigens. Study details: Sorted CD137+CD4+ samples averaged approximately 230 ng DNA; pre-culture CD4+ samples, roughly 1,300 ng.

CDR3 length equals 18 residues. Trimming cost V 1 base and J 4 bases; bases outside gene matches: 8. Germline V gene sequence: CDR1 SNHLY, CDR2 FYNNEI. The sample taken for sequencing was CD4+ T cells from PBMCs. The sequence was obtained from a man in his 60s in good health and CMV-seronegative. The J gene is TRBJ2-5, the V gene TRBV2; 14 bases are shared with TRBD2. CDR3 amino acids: CASSEVGTSGSRGETQYF. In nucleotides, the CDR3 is TGTGCCAGCAGTGAAGTTGGGACTAGCGGGAGTCGCGGAGAGACCCAGTACTTC.